The next 28 T cell receptor beta chains were all read from a single sample in a study of blood T cell repertoires in COVID-19. The repertoire was sequenced with immunoSEQ multiplex PCR; TCRdb's copy has only in-frame clones and lacks some. The data contain about 230,000 clones, approximately 90% of them singletons. Specimen: peripheral blood. Every receptor here comes from a man in his thirties or forties with COVID-19, enrolled during active disease.

The chain employs TRBV13 and TRBJ2-7, with a possible D match to TRBD2 (5 bases). The CDR3 spans 15 residues. The V gene's germline CDR1 is PRHDT and CDR2 FYEKMQ (reference sequence). The germline V and J ends were trimmed by 4 bases and 3 bases, with 16 bases remaining between them. Here the CDR3 reads CASSSIRDTHYEQYF. The CDR3 nucleotides read TGTGCCAGCAGCTCGATCCGGGATACTCACTACGAGCAGTACTTC.

This clone was seen a few times. The V gene is TRBV18, the J gene TRBJ2-7; 9 nucleotides align to TRBD1. CDR1 KGHSH and CDR2 LQKENI come from the germline V gene. Trimming removed 6 bases from V and 4 bases from J; junction bases left unmatched: 10. This CDR3 is built from 15 residues. CDR3: CASSPGTGSKYEQYF. The CDR3, as DNA: TGTGCCAGCTCTCCGGGGACAGGGTCGAAGTACGAGCAGTACTTC.

V gene TRBV4-1 combines with J gene TRBJ1-2; the D gene is possibly TRBD1 (6 bases). The V end lost 1 base, the J end lost 2 bases, and 11 bases lay between the germline ends. CDR3 length: 15 residues. Germline CDR1 reads MGHRA; CDR2 reads YSYEKL. CDR3 region: CASSQANRVNYGYTF. CDR3 sequence (DNA): TGCGCCAGCAGCCAAGCCAACAGGGTGAACTATGGCTACACCTTC.

The rearrangement joins TRBV28 to TRBJ1-2; D is undetermined. CDR3 length equals 14 residues. CDR1 is MDHEN, CDR2 SYDVKM, per germline. Between the trimmed V and J ends, which lost 2 bases and 2 bases, there was a span of 9 bases. In nucleotides, the CDR3 is TGTGCCAGCAGTTTAGCAGGTACCAACTATGGCTACACCTTC. Residues: CASSLAGTNYGYTF.

The chain has TRBV4-3 and TRBJ1-4; D ambiguous. The ends were cut back, 6 bases at V and 2 bases at J, with 10 bases in the middle. The CDR3 runs 14 residues. The germline gives CDR1 LGHNA, CDR2 YSLEER. As DNA, the CDR3 is TGCGCCAGCAGTTCGGTACGGACTAATGAAAAACTGTTTTTT. Its translation: CASSSVRTNEKLFF.

This clone was observed a single time. The rearrangement uses TRBV9 and TRBJ2-2; a possible D gene is TRBD1 (6 bases). CDR1 SGDLS and CDR2 YYNGEE come from the germline V gene. This CDR3 has 15 amino acids. Trimming cost V 1 base and J 7 bases, with 14 bases left between them. The CDR3 DNA reads TGTGCCAGCAGCGTATCACAGGGTAGAGGCGGGGAGCTGTTTTTT. Translation: CASSVSQGRGGELFF.

V and J are TRBV9 and TRBJ1-1; no reliable D call. Germline CDR1 SGDLS, CDR2 YYNGEE. V shed 0 bases and J shed 5 bases, with 8 bases lying between them. This CDR3 is built from 13 residues. Here the CDR3 reads CASSVVPETEAFF. The DNA for the CDR3 is TGTGCCAGCAGCGTAGTACCTGAGACTGAAGCTTTCTTT.

This chain links TRBV3-1 (or the pseudogene TRBV3-2) with TRBJ1-5; D is unresolved. V lost 2 bases, J lost 11 bases, and 13 bases lay in between. The CDR3 is made up of 13 amino acids. Germline CDR1 reads LGHDT; CDR2 reads YNNKEL (reference sequence). CDR3 residues: CASSQSMEGAQHF. CDR3 nucleotides: TGTGCCAGCAGCCAATCGATGGAAGGAGCCCAGCATTTT.

The V gene is TRBV11-2, the J gene TRBJ1-2; D remains ambiguous. Germline loops: CDR1 SGHAT, CDR2 FQNNGV. With 6 bases removed from V and 1 base from J, the gap between germline ends came to 15 bases. This CDR3 is built from 15 residues. The CDR3 spells CASRLQEGLNYGYTF. The CDR3 DNA reads TGTGCCAGCAGACTTCAGGAGGGTCTTAACTATGGCTACACCTTC.

The V and J genes are TRBV6-6 and TRBJ2-3; TRBD2 is a possible D gene (5 bases). Trimming stripped 3 bases from V and 5 bases from J, with 6 bases between. Germline CDR1 reads MNHNY; CDR2 reads SVGAGI (reference sequence). This CDR3 region has 12 residues. The CDR3 DNA follows: TGTGCCAGCAGTTATACTAGAGATACGCAGTATTTT. Amino acids: CASSYTRDTQYF.

The chain is built from TRBV9 and TRBJ1-5, with no clear D. Between the trimmed V and J ends, which lost 0 bases and 10 bases, there was a span of 17 bases. CDR3 size: 15 residues. Germline CDR1 reads SGDLS; CDR2 reads YYNGEE. CDR3 region: CASSVVTGLPFPQHF. The CDR3 coding sequence is TGTGCCAGCAGCGTAGTTACTGGGCTCCCTTTTCCCCAGCATTTT.

The count of this clone is one. J is TRBJ2-3 and V is TRBV18; D possibly corresponds to TRBD1 (5 bases). This CDR3 spans 15 amino acids. V was pared by 3 bases and J by 0 bases, with 10 bases between. The germline gives CDR1 KGHSH, CDR2 LQKENI. CDR3 sequence reads: CASSPQGSSTDTQYF. For the CDR3, the DNA is TGTGCCAGCTCACCCCAGGGCTCTAGCACAGATACGCAGTATTTT.

The V gene is TRBV5-5, the J gene TRBJ1-5, with D perhaps matching TRBD1 (6 bases). This CDR3 is 15 amino acids long. V was cut by 4 bases and J by 3 bases, with 14 bases left in between. Per germline, CDR1 SGHKS and CDR2 YYEKEE (reference sequence). The CDR3 nucleotides read TGTGCCAGCAGCGCAGAACTGGGGGCCAATCAGCCCCAGCATTTT. Translated: CASSAELGANQPQHF.

V is TRBV3-1 (or the pseudogene TRBV3-2) and J is TRBJ2-7; D uncertain. The CDR3 consists of 12 residues. CDR1 and CDR2 (germline): LGHDT, YNNKEL (reference sequence). V was clipped by 1 base and J by 6 bases, with 7 bases between them. The CDR3, as DNA: TGTGCCAGCAGCCAAGGAAGAGGCGAGCAGTACTTC. It specifies CASSQGRGEQYF.

The rearrangement links TRBV6-5 to TRBJ2-5; D not resolved. Germline V gene data show CDR1 as MNHEY and CDR2 as SVGAGI. The CDR3 covers 14 residues. V was clipped by 8 bases and J by 1 base, with 14 bases between them. The CDR3 here is CASCYVGFQETQYF. The CDR3 coding sequence is TGTGCCAGCTGCTACGTGGGCTTCCAAGAGACCCAGTACTTC.

The chain couples TRBV15 to TRBJ2-1, with a tentative D call TRBD2 (5 bases). CDR3 length: 15 amino acids. The V gene lost 9 bases and the J gene lost 3 bases, with 18 bases spanning the gap. CDR1 is LNHNV and CDR2 is YYDKDF in the germline V gene (reference sequence). This CDR3 reads CATTTDGLGYNEQFF. DNA for the CDR3: TGTGCCACGACTACAGACGGACTCGGCTACAATGAGCAGTTCTTC. Full variable domain (outside the CDR3, taken from reference TRBV15 and TRBJ2-1): DAMVIQNPRYQVTQFGKPVTLSCSQTLNHNVMYWYQQKSSQAPKLLFHYYDKDFNNEADTPDNFQSRRPNTSFCFLDIRSPGLGDTAMYLCATTTDGLGYNEQFFGPGTRLTVL.

The chain joins TRBV6-5 to TRBJ2-2; D remains unclear. CDR1 and CDR2 from the germline V gene are MNHEY and SVGAGI. The CDR3 loop spans 14 amino acids. The V end was cut by 6 bases, the J end by 1 base, with 9 bases between. The CDR3 DNA is TGTGCCAGCAGGGCGCAGGTGAACACCGGGGAGCTGTTTTTT. Translation gives CASRAQVNTGELFF.

The chain couples TRBV9 to TRBJ2-3, with 7 bases aligning to TRBD1. V was pared by 0 bases and J by 2 bases, with 6 bases of the junction left unmatched. The CDR3 is 16 amino acids. Germline CDR1 and CDR2: SGDLS and YYNGEE. CDR3 sequence: CASSVATGAATDTQYF. In nucleotides, the CDR3 is TGTGCCAGCAGCGTAGCCACAGGGGCGGCCACAGATACGCAGTATTTT.

The chain uses TRBV28 and TRBJ2-1; 9 nucleotides agree with TRBD2. Germline assignment: CDR1 MDHEN and CDR2 SYDVKM. Unmatched junction bases numbered 6, after V lost 5 bases and J lost 7 bases. The CDR3 length is 14 residues. For the CDR3, the DNA is TGTGCCAGCAGTATAGCGGGAGTGAGGAATGAGCAGTTCTTC. Its translation: CASSIAGVRNEQFF.

V usage is TRBV14 and J usage is TRBJ1-3; no clear D. With 0 bases removed from V and 3 bases from J, the gap between germline ends came to 9 bases. The germline gives CDR1 SGHDN, CDR2 FVKESK. The CDR3 runs to 15 residues. The CDR3 nucleotides read TGTGCCAGCAGCCAAGATATGGGGAGTGGAAACACCATATATTTT. It is translated as CASSQDMGSGNTIYF. Full variable domain (outside the CDR3, taken from reference TRBV14 and TRBJ1-3): EAGVTQFPSHSVIEKGQTVTLRCDPISGHDNLYWYRRVMGKEIKFLLHFVKESKQDESGMPNNRFLAERTGGTYSTLKVQPAELEDSGVYFCASSQDMGSGNTIYFGEGSWLTVV.

This clone has only one observation. This rearrangement joins TRBV19 to TRBJ1-4; D gene unclear. CDR3 size: 14 residues. Trimming took off 3 bases at V and 3 bases at J, with 8 bases between the two ends. The germline CDR1 and CDR2 sequences are LNHDA and SQIVND (reference sequence). CDR3 coding DNA: TGTGCCAGTAGTATTGGCACCTCTAATGAAAAACTGTTTTTT. This translates into CASSIGTSNEKLFF.

This clone was seen a single time. The conserved phenylalanine or tryptophan normally closing the CDR3 is absent here, so this likely arose from a read error. Because the CDR3's place on the DNA is in doubt, the DNA is left out and the CDR3 is given as listed by TCRdb. This chain connects TRBV6-4 to TRBJ1-6. Germline-derived CDR1 and CDR2 are MRHNA and SNTAGT. The CDR3 contains 9 residues when both ends are counted. CDR3 sequence reads: CASSDSGGT.

The rearrangement uses TRBV7-2 and TRBJ2-2; possible D gene TRBD1, 6 bases. Trimming cost V 3 bases and J 1 base, with 9 bases left between them. The CDR3 runs to 15 residues. Germline-derived CDR1 and CDR2 are SGHTA and FQGNSA. Here the CDR3 reads CASSFLQGNTGELFF. The CDR3 nucleotides read TGTGCCAGCAGCTTTTTACAGGGGAACACCGGGGAGCTGTTTTTT.

The chain has TRBV2 and TRBJ2-7; the match to TRBD2 covers 9 bases. CDR1 SNHLY and CDR2 FYNNEI come from the germline V gene. V gave up 4 bases and J gave up 2 bases; unmatched junction bases: 6. The CDR3 is 15 amino acids. The CDR3 is CASSGGGGAPYEQYF. CDR3 DNA: TGTGCCAGCAGTGGAGGCGGGGGGGCCCCCTACGAGCAGTACTTC.

The V gene is TRBV5-1, the J gene TRBJ2-1, with D possibly matching TRBD2 (5 bases). V was shortened by 0 bases and J by 7 bases, with 14 bases between the two germline ends. Germline CDR1 reads SGHRS; CDR2 reads YFSETQ. The CDR3 is 15 amino acids. The CDR3: CASSLERGAGNEQFF. Written as DNA, the CDR3 is TGCGCCAGCAGCTTGGAACGGGGAGCCGGGAATGAGCAGTTCTTC.

This clone is a singleton in its sample. This rearrangement joins TRBV5-4 to TRBJ2-6; no definite D call. V gave up 4 bases and J gave up 0 bases, with 11 bases separating them. This CDR3 comprises 16 residues. Looked up from germline, CDR1 is SGHNT and CDR2 is YYREEE (reference sequence). CDR3 sequence (DNA): TGTGCCAGCAGCCATACGAGGAACTCTGGGGCCAACGTCCTGACTTTC. Its protein is CASSHTRNSGANVLTF.

This chain links TRBV7-2 with TRBJ2-3, with D uncertain. Germline V gene lookup returns CDR1 SGHTA and CDR2 FQGNSA. V gave up 5 bases and J gave up 2 bases, with 8 bases separating them. The CDR3 loop spans 13 amino acids. CDR3 bases: TGTGCCAGCAGCCCTAGATTCACAGATACGCAGTATTTT. Translating it yields CASSPRFTDTQYF. The whole variable domain, remainder taken from reference TRBV7-2 and TRBJ2-3, is GAGVSQSPSNKVTEKGKDVELRCDPISGHTALYWYRQSLGQGLEFLIYFQGNSAPDKSGLPSDRFSAERTGGSVSTLTIQRTQQEDSAVYLCASSPRFTDTQYFGPGTRLTVL.

The chain is built from TRBV29-1 and TRBJ2-7; 10 positions match TRBD2. Per germline, CDR1 SQVTM and CDR2 ANQGSEA. V trimming: 0 bases; J trimming: 6 bases; junction bases outside the gene matches: 8. The CDR3 consists of 15 residues. The CDR3 DNA reads as TGCAGCGTTGAAGATCGGAGCGGGAGGGCCTCCGAGCAGTACTTC. It codes for CSVEDRSGRASEQYF.